This TCR beta chain was sequenced in a study of neurological immune-mediated disorders. The cDNA was generated by 5'RACE with 10-nucleotide random UMIs. Via MiXCR, TCRdb re-called the 5' RACE reads, giving one row per CDR3 protein. The sample records some 37,000 distinct CDR3 sequences, less than 15% being singletons. Many counts were recorded for this clonotype. Germline-derived CDR1 and CDR2 are LGHNA and YSLEER. This CDR3 comprises 14 residues. Between the trimmed V and J ends, which lost 4 bases and 3 bases, there was a span of 10 bases. This TCR came from a woman in her forties or fifties with HTLV-1-associated myelopathy (HAM/TSP). Sequencing was done on a sample of PBMCs. The chain is built from TRBV4-3 and TRBJ1-5; maybe TRBD1 (5 bases). The CDR3 reads CASSLGTVNQPQHF. CDR3 nucleotide sequence: TGCGCCAGCAGCCTAGGGACGGTCAATCAGCCCCAGCATTTT.